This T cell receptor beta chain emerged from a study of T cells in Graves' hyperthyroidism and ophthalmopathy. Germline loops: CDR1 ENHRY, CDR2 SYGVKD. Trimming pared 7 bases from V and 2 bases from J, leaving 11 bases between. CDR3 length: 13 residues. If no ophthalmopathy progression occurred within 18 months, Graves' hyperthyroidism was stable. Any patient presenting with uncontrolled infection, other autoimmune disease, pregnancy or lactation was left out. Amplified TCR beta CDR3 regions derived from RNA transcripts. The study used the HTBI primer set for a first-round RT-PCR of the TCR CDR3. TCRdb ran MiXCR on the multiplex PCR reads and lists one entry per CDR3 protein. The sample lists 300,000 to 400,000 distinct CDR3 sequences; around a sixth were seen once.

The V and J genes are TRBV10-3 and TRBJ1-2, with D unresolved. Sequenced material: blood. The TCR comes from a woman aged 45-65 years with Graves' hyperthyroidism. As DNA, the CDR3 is TGTGCCATCACAGGCCACTCGAACTATGGCTACACCTTC. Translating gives CAITGHSNYGYTF.